The rows below give T cell receptor beta chains drawn from one sample of a study of cytomegalovirus exposure and HLA in healthy donors. TCRdb keeps only in-frame clones here, not all; method: immunoSEQ multiplex PCR. The table lists 150,000 to 200,000 clones, approximately 80% of them singletons. The specimen was PBMCs. The receptors originated from a male donor in good health and CMV-seropositive. Both conserved end residues are part of each CDR3. D genes are given only for firm matches. Not all rows give a size; the values are once, few, many and, for expanded clones, a class.

clone size,J gene,V gene,D gene,CDR3 protein,CDR3 DNA
-,TRBJ2-7,TRBV20-1,-,CSASGTNPPEF,TGCAGTGCTAGTGGGACAAATCCCCCCGAATTC
few,TRBJ2-7,TRBV11-2,-,CASSRAGSGSYEQYF,TGTGCCAGCAGTCGCGCGGGATCAGGCTCCTACGAGCAGTACTTC
-,TRBJ2-7,TRBV2,-,CASTQRLLGAYEQYF,TGTGCCAGCACTCAGCGGCTCCTTGGCGCCTACGAGCAGTACTTC
-,TRBJ1-5,TRBV2,TRBD1,CASRHRGRGDQPQHF,TGTGCCAGCAGGCACAGGGGGCGCGGAGATCAGCCCCAGCATTTT
once,TRBJ2-2,TRBV30,TRBD2,CAWSRAGGTGELFF,TGTGCCTGGAGTAGAGCGGGGGGCACCGGGGAGCTGTTTTTT
-,TRBJ1-1,TRBV18,-,CASSPVGNTEAFF,TGTGCCAGCTCACCGGTCGGTAACACTGAAGCTTTCTTT
-,TRBJ2-1,TRBV9,TRBD2,CASSAGLATYNEQFF,TGTGCCAGCAGCGCTGGACTAGCGACTTACAATGAGCAGTTCTTC
once,TRBJ2-7,TRBV7-2,-,CASSRDNEQYF,TGTGCCAGCAGTAGGGACAACGAGCAGTACTTC
-,TRBJ1-3,TRBV5-1,TRBD1,CASSLTGVGNTIYF,TGCGCCAGCAGCTTGACAGGGGTCGGAAACACCATATATTTT
-,TRBJ2-1,TRBV2,-,CATATRAYNEQFF,TGTGCCACCGCGACTAGGGCCTACAATGAGCAGTTCTTC
-,TRBJ2-7,TRBV5-4,TRBD2,CASSLGGLAEGHEQYF,TGTGCCAGCAGCTTGGGCGGACTAGCGGAGGGGCACGAGCAGTACTTC
-,TRBJ2-3,TRBV7-9,TRBD2,CASSGQTSGRVPDTQYF,TGTGCCAGCAGCGGTCAGACTAGCGGGAGGGTCCCAGATACGCAGTATTTT
once,TRBJ1-2,TRBV29-1,-,CSTVREEGGYTF,TGCAGCACTGTCAGGGAGGAGGGTGGCTACACCTTC
few,TRBJ2-3,TRBV5-4,TRBD2,CASSPGTSRPYTQYF,TGTGCCAGCAGCCCCGGGACTAGCCGACCGTATACGCAGTATTTT
-,TRBJ1-5,TRBV7-9,-,CSSSLAGESNQPQHF,TGTTCCAGCAGCTTAGCCGGGGAAAGCAATCAGCCCCAGCATTTT
few,TRBJ1-2,TRBV6-4,TRBD1,CASKGQGKLNYGYTF,TGTGCCAGCAAGGGACAGGGGAAGTTGAACTATGGCTACACCTTC
-,TRBJ2-5,TRBV6-5,TRBD1,CASSLTGGRETQYF,TGTGCCAGCAGTCTGACAGGGGGGAGGGAGACCCAGTACTTC
-,TRBJ1-4,TRBV27,TRBD1,CATKDPGQGYEKLFF,TGTGCCACAAAGGACCCGGGACAGGGTTATGAAAAACTGTTTTTT
-,TRBJ2-7,TRBV15,TRBD1,CATRAGGSYEQYF,TGTGCCACCAGGGCAGGGGGCTCCTACGAGCAGTACTTC
once,TRBJ2-1,TRBV6-6,-,CASRQANEQFF,TGTGCCAGCAGGCAAGCCAATGAGCAGTTCTTC
few,TRBJ1-5,TRBV7-6,-,CASSPTGQLNQPQHF,TGTGCCAGCAGCCCAACCGGACAGCTCAATCAGCCCCAGCATTTT
few,TRBJ1-1,TRBV30,-,CAWSVGWGQNTEAFF,TGTGCCTGGAGTGTAGGGTGGGGCCAAAACACTGAAGCTTTCTTT
-,TRBJ2-1,TRBV27,TRBD2,CASSSRTSGRNNEQFF,TGTGCCAGCAGTTCTCGGACTAGCGGGAGAAACAATGAGCAGTTCTTC
-,TRBJ2-7,TRBV5-4,-,CASSRGRMNYEQYF,TGTGCCAGCAGCCGAGGGCGGATGAATTACGAGCAGTACTTC
-,TRBJ2-7,TRBV2,-,CASSGGGGLRDEQYF,TGTGCCAGCAGTGGTGGGGGGGGCCTTCGCGACGAGCAGTACTTC
-,TRBJ1-2,TRBV21-1,-,CASSKKIGGRNYGYTF,TGTGCCAGCAGCAAAAAGATAGGGGGCCGTAACTATGGCTACACCTTC
-,TRBJ2-5,TRBV5-4,TRBD2,CASSLASSSGSRETQYF,TGTGCCAGCAGCTTGGCTAGTTCTAGCGGGAGTAGGGAGACCCAGTACTTC
once,TRBJ2-1,TRBV13,-,CVSSRRTVYNEQFF,TGTGTCAGCAGCCGTAGGACAGTTTACAATGAGCAGTTCTTC
once,TRBJ2-7,TRBV13,-,CASSLLSGDFYEQYF,TGTGCCAGCAGCCTATTATCAGGGGATTTCTACGAGCAGTACTTC
-,TRBJ1-5,TRBV27,-,CAQHPWRAPAAYNQPQHF,TGTGCCCAACACCCTTGGAGGGCCCCCGCGGCCTACAATCAGCCCCAGCATTTT
-,TRBJ2-1,TRBV28,TRBD1,CASRGTAPYNEQFF,TGTGCCAGCAGGGGGACAGCGCCGTACAATGAGCAGTTCTTC
-,TRBJ2-1,TRBV7-8,-,CASSLQQRLGSYNEQFF,TGTGCCAGCAGCTTACAGCAGCGGTTGGGCTCCTACAATGAGCAGTTCTTC